The next 18 T cell receptor beta chains were all read from a single sample in a study of blood T cell repertoires in COVID-19. Clones were read by immunoSEQ multiplex PCR, and TCRdb kept only the in-frame ones, dropping some. The data show 250,000 to 400,000 clones, about 90% seen once. The sequencing sample was made of peripheral blood. The source is a woman in her thirties with COVID-19, enrolled during active disease.

V gene TRBV30 combines with J gene TRBJ1-3, with D unclear. V was cut by 1 base and J by 7 bases, with 8 bases left in between. Per the germline V gene, CDR1 is GTSNPN and CDR2 is SVGIG (reference sequence). The CDR3 has 12 residues. In nucleotides, the CDR3 is TGTGCCTGGAGTGGGAGGGAGAACACCATATATTTT. Amino acid sequence: CAWSGRENTIYF.

In this sample, this clone turned up once. The V and J genes are TRBV7-8 and TRBJ1-3, with D perhaps TRBD1 (6 bases). Germline loops: CDR1 SGHVS, CDR2 FQNEAQ. This CDR3 is built from 13 residues. V lost 4 bases, J lost 4 bases, and 8 bases lay in between. Written as DNA, the CDR3 is TGTGCCAGCAGCTCAGGGGTCGGAAACACCATATATTTT. Its protein is CASSSGVGNTIYF.

The J gene is TRBJ2-7, the V gene TRBV5-1, with TRBD2 matching over 7 bases. The germline CDR1 and CDR2 sequences are SGHRS and YFSETQ. The CDR3 has 15 residues. The junction had 6 bases not matched to a gene; V was cut back by 1 base and J by 2 bases. CDR3 DNA: TGCGCCAGCAGCTTGTTGGCGGGAGAGACCTACGAGCAGTACTTC. This encodes CASSLLAGETYEQYF. Full variable domain (missing parts from reference TRBV5-1 and TRBJ2-7): KAGVTQTPRYLIKTRGQQVTLSCSPISGHRSVSWYQQTPGQGLQFLFEYFSETQRNKGNFPGRFSGRQFSNSRSEMNVSTLELGDSALYLCASSLLAGETYEQYFGPGTRLTVT.

This clone was seen just once. The V and J genes are TRBV5-4 and TRBJ1-1; D is perhaps TRBD1 (5 bases). In germline, CDR1 is SGHNT, CDR2 YYREEE (reference sequence). V gave up 6 bases and J gave up 0 bases, with 21 bases separating them. The CDR3 spans 17 residues. The CDR3 nucleotides read TGTGCCAGCACCTCCAAGGGGCGTGGGCACATGAACACTGAAGCTTTCTTT. This translates into CASTSKGRGHMNTEAFF.

V usage is TRBV27 and J usage is TRBJ1-5; TRBD1 matches 10 bases. V trimming: 4 bases; J trimming: 6 bases; junction bases outside the gene matches: 6. The germline gives CDR1 MNHEY, CDR2 SMNVEV (reference sequence). There are 15 residues in the CDR3. The CDR3 reads CASSSFGTGAQPQHF. The CDR3 nucleotides read TGTGCCAGCAGTTCTTTTGGGACAGGGGCTCAGCCCCAGCATTTT.

The chain recombines TRBV5-1 with TRBJ1-5, with D tentatively TRBD1 (6 bases). The CDR3 spans 14 residues. Trimming removed 4 bases from V and 5 bases from J, with 13 bases in between. CDR1 and CDR2 (germline): SGHRS, YFSETQ. Here the CDR3 reads CASSGVPGDQPQHF. As DNA, the CDR3 is TGCGCCAGCAGCGGCGTCCCAGGGGATCAGCCCCAGCATTTT.

V and J are TRBV5-6 and TRBJ1-1; no clear D gene. Germline CDR1 is SGHDT and CDR2 is YYEEEE. Trimming shortened V by 1 base and J by 6 bases, and 13 bases separated the two germline ends. The CDR3 length is 14 residues. In DNA, the CDR3 is TGTGCCAGCAGCTTGCTACGGAGGGTCGCTGAAGCTTTCTTT. It yields the protein CASSLLRRVAEAFF.

The CDR3 here is CASSSFAGLGDEQYF. The CDR3 nucleotides are TGTGCCAGCAGCTCCTTCGCGGGACTCGGGGACGAGCAGTACTTC. J is TRBJ2-7 and V is TRBV7-2, with a possible D match to TRBD2 (6 bases). Trimming shortened V by 4 bases and J by 5 bases, and 18 bases separated the two germline ends. Looked up from germline, CDR1 is SGHTA and CDR2 is FQGNSA. There are 15 residues in the CDR3. The variable domain in full, with the rest retrieved from reference TRBV7-2 and TRBJ2-7, is GAGVSQSPSNKVTEKGKDVELRCDPISGHTALYWYRQSLGQGLEFLIYFQGNSAPDKSGLPSDRFSAERTGGSVSTLTIQRTQQEDSAVYLCASSSFAGLGDEQYFGPGTRLTVT.

V and J are TRBV25-1 and TRBJ1-5; weak D call: TRBD1 (5 bases). The CDR3 is 14 residues long. V lost 3 bases to trimming and J lost 4 bases, with 10 bases between them. CDR1 and CDR2 (germline): MGHDK, SYGVNS. This chain's CDR3 is CASSDGGGNQPQHF. Written as DNA, the CDR3 is TGTGCCAGCAGTGATGGGGGGGGTAATCAGCCCCAGCATTTT.

The gene calls are TRBV9 and TRBJ2-2; TRBD2 agrees at 10 bases. The length of the CDR3 is 16 residues. The V gene's germline CDR1 is SGDLS and CDR2 YYNGEE. Trimming at V came to 4 bases and at J to 1 base, leaving 4 bases not matched to a gene. The CDR3 region is CASSPWTSGNTGELFF. CDR3 nucleotides: TGTGCCAGCAGCCCCTGGACTAGCGGGAACACCGGGGAGCTGTTTTTT.

This sequence joins TRBV28 and TRBJ1-1; 10 positions match TRBD1. CDR1 and CDR2 (germline): MDHEN, SYDVKM. This CDR3 spans 13 amino acids. Losses at the gene ends were 7 bases for V and 4 bases for J; bases not matched to a gene: 3. DNA for the CDR3: TGTGCCAGCAATGGACAGGGGGGCACTGAAGCTTTCTTT. As protein: CASNGQGGTEAFF.

The genes are TRBV6-2 or TRBV6-3 and TRBJ2-7, with TRBD1 matching 7 bases. Germline loops: CDR1 MNHEY, CDR2 SVGEGT. This CDR3 has 14 amino acids. The V segment lost 5 bases and the J segment 2 bases; nucleotides outside the gene matches: 6. The CDR3 DNA reads as TGTGCCAGCAGTGACCCCGGGACAGCCTACGAGCAGTACTTC. Translated, it gives CASSDPGTAYEQYF.

This chain joins TRBV27 and TRBJ1-6, with TRBD1 identical over 7 bases. Germline loops: CDR1 MNHEY, CDR2 SMNVEV (reference sequence). After removal of 1 base from V and 7 bases from J, the junction contained 4 bases not matched to a gene. The CDR3 runs 15 residues. DNA for the CDR3: TGTGCCAGCAGTTTATGGGGACAGACCAATTCACCCCTCCACTTT. It translates to CASSLWGQTNSPLHF.

CDR3 nucleotide sequence: TGTGCCAGCAGCGTAGGTCTTGGGTCCAGGGAGACCCAGTACTTC. Encoded protein: CASSVGLGSRETQYF. This sequence joins TRBV9 and TRBJ2-5; D gene ambiguous. Trimming left V 0 bases short and J 5 bases short, with 14 bases between. Germline V gene lookup returns CDR1 SGDLS and CDR2 YYNGEE. The CDR3 loop spans 15 amino acids.

The V gene is TRBV29-1, the J gene TRBJ1-1; D gene unclear. This CDR3 spans 13 amino acids. The V gene's germline CDR1 is SQVTM and CDR2 ANQGSEA. V was clipped by 2 bases and J by 1 base, with 8 bases between them. The CDR3 is CSVETTANTEAFF. The CDR3 DNA reads as TGCAGCGTTGAAACCACAGCGAACACTGAAGCTTTCTTT.

V gene TRBV9 combines with J gene TRBJ1-3, with a tentative D call TRBD1 (6 bases). V lost 4 bases and J 0 bases, leaving 14 bases between the germline ends. Germline CDR1 SGDLS, CDR2 YYNGEE. The CDR3 runs to 16 residues. CDR3 protein: CASSLGHPSSGNTIYF. Here the CDR3 DNA reads TGTGCCAGCAGCCTGGGACATCCGAGCTCTGGAAACACCATATATTTT.

The chain uses TRBV18 and TRBJ2-5; TRBD1 might be the D (5 bases). CDR1 and CDR2 (germline): KGHSH, LQKENI. CDR3 length: 14 amino acids. The V end lost 3 bases, the J end lost 5 bases, and 13 bases lay between the germline ends. The CDR3 spells CASSPDTFLETQYF. The CDR3 DNA reads as TGTGCCAGCTCACCGGACACTTTCCTGGAGACCCAGTACTTC.

The rearrangement links TRBV11-3 to TRBJ1-1; D ambiguous. The germline CDR1 and CDR2 sequences are SGHNT and YENEEA. The CDR3 is 13 amino acids. V was pared by 6 bases and J by 6 bases, with 14 bases between. DNA of the CDR3: TGTGCCAGCAGGAGGCAAGGGAGTGCTGAAGCTTTCTTT. This codes for CASRRQGSAEAFF.